This T cell receptor (beta chain) was obtained from a study of regulatory T cells in long-lasting Graves disease. Time point: newly diagnosed GD, antithyroid drugs for less than 3 months. PBMCs provided the RNA from which the TCR library was made. Collection of peripheral blood (around 10 milliliters) was done using EDTA tubes. Relying on iRepertoire HTBI primers and Arm-PCR of CDR3 regions, the team built TCR beta libraries. TCRdb fed the multiplex PCR reads into MiXCR, producing one record per CDR3 protein. The data show roughly 530,000 distinct CDR3 sequences, 15% to 20% seen once. The CDR3 consists of 17 residues. J gave up 1 base and V 5 bases, and 12 bases lay outside the gene matches. Germline V gives CDR1 KGHDR, CDR2 SFDVKD. Study-wide findings and caveats: The study found TRBV28, TRBJ1-2 and TRBJ2-5 favored in persistent disease.

There are a few counts of this clonotype. Its antigen is as yet unknown. The same data also contributed to another study, on T cells in Graves' hyperthyroidism and ophthalmopathy. From that second work: Patients were excluded because of uncontrolled infection, other autoimmune disease, pregnancy or lactation.

Sequencing was performed on peripheral blood mononuclear cells (PBMCs), taken at new diagnosis, from a patient treated with antithyroid drugs. This TCR derives from a woman aged 40-65 years with Graves disease. The V and J genes are TRBV24-1 and TRBJ2-5, with 7 bases lining up with TRBD2. The CDR3 loop is CATSVGSVSGGQETQYF. In DNA, the CDR3 is TGTGCCACCAGTGTCGGATCGGTTTCGGGGGGCCAAGAGACCCAGTACTTC.